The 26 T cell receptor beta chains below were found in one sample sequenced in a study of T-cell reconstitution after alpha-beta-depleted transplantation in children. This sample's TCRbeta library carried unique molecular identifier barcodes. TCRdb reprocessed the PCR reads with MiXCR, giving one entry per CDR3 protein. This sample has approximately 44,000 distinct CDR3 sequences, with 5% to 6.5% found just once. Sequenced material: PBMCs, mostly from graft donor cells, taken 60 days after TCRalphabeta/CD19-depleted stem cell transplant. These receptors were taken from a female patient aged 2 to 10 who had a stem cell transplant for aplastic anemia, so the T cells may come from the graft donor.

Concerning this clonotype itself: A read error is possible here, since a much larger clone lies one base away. Written as DNA, the CDR3 is TGTGCCAGCAGTCTCGCTAGCGGGGGCTACCATGAGCAGTTCTTC. It is translated as CASSLASGGYHEQFF. The chain links TRBV2 to TRBJ2-1; 10 nucleotides match TRBD2. The CDR3 runs 15 residues. The V gene's germline CDR1 is SNHLY and CDR2 FYNNEI.

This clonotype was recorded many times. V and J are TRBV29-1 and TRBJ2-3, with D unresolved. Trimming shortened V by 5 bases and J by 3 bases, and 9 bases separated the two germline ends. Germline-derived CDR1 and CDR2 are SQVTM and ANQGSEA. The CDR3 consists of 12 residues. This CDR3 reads CSVKLGTDTQYF. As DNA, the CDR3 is TGCAGCGTTAAACTGGGGACAGATACGCAGTATTTT.

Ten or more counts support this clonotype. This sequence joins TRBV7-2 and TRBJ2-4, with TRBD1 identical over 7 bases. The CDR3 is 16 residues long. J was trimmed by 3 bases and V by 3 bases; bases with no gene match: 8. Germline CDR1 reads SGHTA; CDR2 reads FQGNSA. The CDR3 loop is CASSLKGGMDKNIQYF. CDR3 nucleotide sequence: TGTGCCAGCAGCTTGAAAGGGGGCATGGACAAAAACATTCAGTACTTC. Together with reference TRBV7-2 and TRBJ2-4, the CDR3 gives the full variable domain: GAGVSQSPSNKVTEKGKDVELRCDPISGHTALYWYRQSLGQGLEFLIYFQGNSAPDKSGLPSDRFSAERTGGSVSTLTIQRTQQEDSAVYLCASSLKGGMDKNIQYFGAGTRLSVL.

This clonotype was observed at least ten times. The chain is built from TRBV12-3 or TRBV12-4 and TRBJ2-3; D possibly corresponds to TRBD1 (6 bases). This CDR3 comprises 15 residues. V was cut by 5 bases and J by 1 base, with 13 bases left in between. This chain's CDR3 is CASSVQGFGTDTQYF. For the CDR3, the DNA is TGTGCCAGCAGTGTACAGGGTTTTGGCACAGATACGCAGTATTTT.

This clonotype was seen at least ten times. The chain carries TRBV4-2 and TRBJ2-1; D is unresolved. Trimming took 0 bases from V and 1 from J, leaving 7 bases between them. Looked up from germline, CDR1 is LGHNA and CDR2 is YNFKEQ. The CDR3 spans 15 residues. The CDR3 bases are TGTGCCAGCAGCCAAGATTGGGGATCCTACAATGAGCAGTTCTTC. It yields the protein CASSQDWGSYNEQFF.

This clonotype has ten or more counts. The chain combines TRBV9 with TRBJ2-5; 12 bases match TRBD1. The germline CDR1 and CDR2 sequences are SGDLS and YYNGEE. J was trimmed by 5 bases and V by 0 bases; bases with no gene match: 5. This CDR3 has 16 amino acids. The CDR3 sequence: CASSVAGQGARETQYF. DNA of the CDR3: TGTGCCAGCAGCGTAGCGGGACAGGGGGCTCGGGAGACCCAGTACTTC.

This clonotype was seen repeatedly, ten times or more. The CDR3 region has the DNA TGTGCCAGCAGCTCCCGGCCCGCGAACAATGAGCAGTTCTTC. This translates into CASSSRPANNEQFF. V usage is TRBV12-3 or TRBV12-4 and J usage is TRBJ2-1; D remains ambiguous. Deletions cut 6 bases from V and 5 bases from J, with 14 bases between. The CDR3 sequence is 14 residues long.

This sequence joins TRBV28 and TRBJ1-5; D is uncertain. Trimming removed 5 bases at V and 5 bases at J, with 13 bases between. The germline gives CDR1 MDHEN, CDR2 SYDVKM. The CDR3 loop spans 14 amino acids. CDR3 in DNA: TGTGCCAGCAGTCCAGGTGGTCCTTATCAGCCCCAGCATTTT. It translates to CASSPGGPYQPQHF.

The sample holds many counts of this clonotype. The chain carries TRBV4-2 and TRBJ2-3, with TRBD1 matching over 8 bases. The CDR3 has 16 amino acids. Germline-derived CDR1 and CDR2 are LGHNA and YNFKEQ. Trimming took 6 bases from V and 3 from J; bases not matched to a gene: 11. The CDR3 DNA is TGTGCCAGCAGACATAAGTCAGGGGGCACAACAGATACGCAGTATTTT. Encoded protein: CASRHKSGGTTDTQYF.

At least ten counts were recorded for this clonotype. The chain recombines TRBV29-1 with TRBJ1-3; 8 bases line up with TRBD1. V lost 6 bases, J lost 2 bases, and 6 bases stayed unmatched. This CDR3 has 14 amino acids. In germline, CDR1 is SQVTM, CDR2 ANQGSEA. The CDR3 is CSVWTGTTGNTIYF. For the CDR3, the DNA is TGCAGCGTCTGGACAGGGACGACTGGAAACACCATATATTTT.

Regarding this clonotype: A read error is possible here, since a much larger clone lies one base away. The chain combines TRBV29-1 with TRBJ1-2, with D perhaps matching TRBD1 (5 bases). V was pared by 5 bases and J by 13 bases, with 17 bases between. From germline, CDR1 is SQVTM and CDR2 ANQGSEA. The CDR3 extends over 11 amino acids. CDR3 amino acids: CSVSGSRDFTF. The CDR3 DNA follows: TGCAGCGTTTCTGGATCGAGGGACTTCACCTTC.

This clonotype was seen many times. CDR3 amino acids: CSARLGGNEQFF. DNA of the CDR3: TGCAGCGCTCGCTTAGGGGGGAATGAGCAGTTCTTC. V and J are TRBV29-1 and TRBJ2-1; either TRBD1 or TRBD2 may supply D (6 bases each). Germline-derived CDR1 and CDR2 are SQVTM and ANQGSEA. Trimming took 7 bases from V and 7 from J, leaving 14 bases between them. CDR3 size: 12 residues.

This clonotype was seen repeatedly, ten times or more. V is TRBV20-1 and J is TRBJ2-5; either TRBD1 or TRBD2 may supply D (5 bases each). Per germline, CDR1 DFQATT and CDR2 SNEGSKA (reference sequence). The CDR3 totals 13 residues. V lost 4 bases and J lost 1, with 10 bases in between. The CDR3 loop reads CSANGAVQETQYF. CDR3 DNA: TGCAGTGCTAACGGGGCAGTCCAAGAGACCCAGTACTTC.

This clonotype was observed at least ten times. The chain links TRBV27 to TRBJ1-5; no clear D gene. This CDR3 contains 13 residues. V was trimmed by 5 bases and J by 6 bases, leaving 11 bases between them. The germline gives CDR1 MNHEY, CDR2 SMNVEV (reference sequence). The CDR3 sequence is CASSPVSGQPQHF. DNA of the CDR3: TGTGCCAGCAGTCCTGTTTCGGGTCAGCCCCAGCATTTT.

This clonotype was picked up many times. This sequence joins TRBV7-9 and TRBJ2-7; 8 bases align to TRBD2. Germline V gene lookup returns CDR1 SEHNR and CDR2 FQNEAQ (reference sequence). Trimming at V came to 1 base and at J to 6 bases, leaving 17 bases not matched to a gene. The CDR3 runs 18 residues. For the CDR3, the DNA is TGTGCCAGCAGCTTAGATGGCTTCCCAGCGGGAGCCCTCAGCGAGCAGTACTTC. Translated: CASSLDGFPAGALSEQYF.

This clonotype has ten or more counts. The CDR3 DNA reads as TGTGCCACCAGTGACCCAGCGGGACCCTCCTACGAGCAGTACTTC. This gives the protein CATSDPAGPSYEQYF. This rearrangement joins TRBV24-1 to TRBJ2-7; 7 bases are shared with TRBD2. V lost 4 bases and J lost 0; bases outside the gene matches: 5. CDR1 and CDR2 (germline): KGHDR, SFDVKD. The CDR3 loop spans 15 amino acids.

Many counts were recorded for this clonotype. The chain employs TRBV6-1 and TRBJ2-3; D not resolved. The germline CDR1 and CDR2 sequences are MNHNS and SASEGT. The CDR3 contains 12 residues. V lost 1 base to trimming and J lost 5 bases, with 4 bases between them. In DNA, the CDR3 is TGTGCCAGCAGTGAAGTTGGAGATACGCAGTATTTT. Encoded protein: CASSEVGDTQYF.

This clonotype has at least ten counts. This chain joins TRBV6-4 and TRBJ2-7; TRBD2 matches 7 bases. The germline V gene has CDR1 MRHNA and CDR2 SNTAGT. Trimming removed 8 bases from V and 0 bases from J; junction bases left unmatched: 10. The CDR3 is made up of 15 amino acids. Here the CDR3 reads CASGYTSAYSYEQYF. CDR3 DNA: TGTGCCAGCGGGTACACTAGCGCCTACTCCTACGAGCAGTACTTC.

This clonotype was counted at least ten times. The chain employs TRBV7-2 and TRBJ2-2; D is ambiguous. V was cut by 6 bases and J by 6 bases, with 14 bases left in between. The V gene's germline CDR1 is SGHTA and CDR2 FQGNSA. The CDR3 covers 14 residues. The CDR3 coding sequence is TGTGCCAGCAGATCCCTTTATATGTCCGGGGAGCTGTTTTTT. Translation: CASRSLYMSGELFF.

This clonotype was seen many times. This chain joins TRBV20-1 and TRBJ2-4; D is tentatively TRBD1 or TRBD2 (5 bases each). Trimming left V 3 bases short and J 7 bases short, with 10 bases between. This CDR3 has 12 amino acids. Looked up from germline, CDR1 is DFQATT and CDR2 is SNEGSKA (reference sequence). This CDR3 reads CSASWDVNIQYF. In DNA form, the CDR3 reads TGCAGTGCTAGCTGGGACGTTAACATTCAGTACTTC.

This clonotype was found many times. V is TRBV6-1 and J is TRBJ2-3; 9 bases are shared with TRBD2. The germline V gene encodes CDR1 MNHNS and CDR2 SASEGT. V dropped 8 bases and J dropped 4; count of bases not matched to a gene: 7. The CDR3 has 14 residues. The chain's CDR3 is CASSGLAISDTQYF. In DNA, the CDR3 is TGTGCCAGCTCGGGACTAGCAATATCAGATACGCAGTATTTT.

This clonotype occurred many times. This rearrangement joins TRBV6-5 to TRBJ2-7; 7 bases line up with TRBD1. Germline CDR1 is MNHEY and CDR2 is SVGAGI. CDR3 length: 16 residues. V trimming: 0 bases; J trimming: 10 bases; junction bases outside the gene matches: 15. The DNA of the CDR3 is TGTGCCAGCAGTTACTCTGTTAATGACAGGGAGCCTGAACAGTACTTC. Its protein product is CASSYSVNDREPEQYF.

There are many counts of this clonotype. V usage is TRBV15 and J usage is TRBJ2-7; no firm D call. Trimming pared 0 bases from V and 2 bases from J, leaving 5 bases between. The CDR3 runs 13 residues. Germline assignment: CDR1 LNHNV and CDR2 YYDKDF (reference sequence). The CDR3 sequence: CATSRESAYEQYF. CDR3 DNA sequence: TGTGCCACCAGCAGAGAGAGCGCCTACGAGCAGTACTTC. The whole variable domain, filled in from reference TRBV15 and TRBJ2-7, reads DAMVIQNPRYQVTQFGKPVTLSCSQTLNHNVMYWYQQKSSQAPKLLFHYYDKDFNNEADTPDNFQSRRPNTSFCFLDIRSPGLGDTAMYLCATSRESAYEQYFGPGTRLTVT.

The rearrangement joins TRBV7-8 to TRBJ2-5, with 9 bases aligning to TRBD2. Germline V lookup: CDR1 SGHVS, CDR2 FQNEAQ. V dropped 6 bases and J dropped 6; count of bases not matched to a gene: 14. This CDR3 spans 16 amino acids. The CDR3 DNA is TGTGCCAGCAGAATTTTCGGGGCTAGCGGGGTGAAGACCCAGTACTTC. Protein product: CASRIFGASGVKTQYF.

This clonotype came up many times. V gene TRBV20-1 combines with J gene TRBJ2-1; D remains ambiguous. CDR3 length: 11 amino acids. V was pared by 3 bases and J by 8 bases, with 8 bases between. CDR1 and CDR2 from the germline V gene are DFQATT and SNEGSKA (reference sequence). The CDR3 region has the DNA TGCAGTGCTAGGGTCGCCCATGAGCAGTTCTTC. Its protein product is CSARVAHEQFF.

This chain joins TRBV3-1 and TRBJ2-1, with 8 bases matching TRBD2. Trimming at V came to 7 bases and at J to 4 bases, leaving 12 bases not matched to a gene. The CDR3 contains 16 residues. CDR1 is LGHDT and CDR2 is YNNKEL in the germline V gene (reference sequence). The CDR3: CASTHGSGTSYNEQFF. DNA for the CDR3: TGTGCCAGCACCCACGGGAGCGGGACTAGTTACAATGAGCAGTTCTTC.